These T cell receptor beta chains were read from a single sample in a study of OX40 agonist ivuxolimab in advanced cancers. The method was immunoSEQ multiplex PCR; TCRdb's version includes in-frame clones alone and lacks a portion of them. This sample has some 79,000 clones, with 92% found just once. The source was CD4+ or CD8+ T cells sorted from blood, collected in a trial of the OX40 agonist ivuxolimab. All receptors derive from an adult with an advanced solid tumor such as melanoma, head and neck, liver or kidney cancer. Each CDR3 is given with its conserved first and last residue. D genes are given only for firm matches. Clone size is shown for a subset of rows, as once, few, many or a class of expanded clone.

v_call: TRBV7-8
d_call: TRBD2
j_call: TRBJ2-3
clone_size: -
cdr3_aa: CASSLALAGGINTDTQYF
cdr3_nt: TGTGCCAGCAGCTTAGCACTAGCGGGAGGGATTAACACAGATACGCAGTATTTT

v_call: TRBV6-5
d_call: -
j_call: TRBJ1-2
clone_size: -
cdr3_aa: CASIGDRGYGYTF
cdr3_nt: TGTGCCAGCATCGGGGATCGAGGCTATGGCTACACCTTC

v_call: TRBV15
d_call: TRBD2
j_call: TRBJ2-7
clone_size: few
cdr3_aa: CATSARTSFHEQYF
cdr3_nt: TGTGCCACCAGCGCGAGGACTAGCTTCCACGAGCAGTACTTC

v_call: TRBV4-3
d_call: TRBD1
j_call: TRBJ2-7
clone_size: -
cdr3_aa: CASSQLQGASYEQYF
cdr3_nt: TGCGCCAGCAGCCAGTTGCAGGGGGCCTCCTACGAGCAGTACTTC

v_call: TRBV7-2
d_call: -
j_call: TRBJ1-2
clone_size: -
cdr3_aa: CASSFYDYGYTF
cdr3_nt: TGTGCCAGCAGCTTTTATGACTATGGCTACACCTTC

v_call: TRBV2
d_call: TRBD1
j_call: TRBJ1-1
clone_size: once
cdr3_aa: CASSPQATGVTEAFF
cdr3_nt: TGTGCCAGCAGTCCCCAGGCGACAGGGGTAACTGAAGCTTTCTTT

v_call: TRBV29-1
d_call: -
j_call: TRBJ2-3
clone_size: -
cdr3_aa: CSALHTSTDTQYF
cdr3_nt: TGCAGCGCCCTTCATACTAGCACAGATACGCAGTATTTT

v_call: TRBV10-3
d_call: -
j_call: TRBJ2-2
clone_size: -
cdr3_aa: CAIGGGSGELFF
cdr3_nt: TGTGCTATTGGAGGAGGGTCCGGGGAGCTGTTTTTT

v_call: TRBV10-3
d_call: -
j_call: TRBJ2-3
clone_size: -
cdr3_aa: CAISGSSGGDTQYF
cdr3_nt: TGTGCCATCAGTGGCAGTAGCGGCGGGGATACGCAGTATTTT

v_call: TRBV27
d_call: TRBD1
j_call: TRBJ2-1
clone_size: -
cdr3_aa: CASSSAGGAAGQFF
cdr3_nt: TGTGCCAGCAGTTCTGCAGGGGGCGCAGCTGGGCAGTTCTTC

v_call: TRBV19
d_call: -
j_call: TRBJ1-5
clone_size: -
cdr3_aa: CASNKGGAGNQPQHF
cdr3_nt: TGTGCCAGTAACAAGGGGGGGGCTGGCAATCAGCCCCAGCATTTT

v_call: TRBV10-3
d_call: TRBD1
j_call: TRBJ2-7
clone_size: once
cdr3_aa: CAISRTGSYEQYF
cdr3_nt: TGTGCCATCAGTAGGACAGGCTCCTACGAGCAGTACTTC

v_call: TRBV5-1
d_call: -
j_call: TRBJ1-1
clone_size: -
cdr3_aa: CASSLLGGRTEAFF
cdr3_nt: TGCGCCAGCAGCTTGTTGGGGGGGCGGACTGAAGCTTTCTTT

v_call: TRBV5-6
d_call: -
j_call: TRBJ1-4
clone_size: -
cdr3_aa: CASSLRSPNEKLFF
cdr3_nt: TGTGCCAGCAGCCTCAGGTCTCCTAATGAAAAACTGTTTTTT

v_call: TRBV19
d_call: TRBD2
j_call: TRBJ2-1
clone_size: -
cdr3_aa: CASSAATSGVGNEQFF
cdr3_nt: TGTGCCAGTAGTGCCGCGACTAGCGGGGTAGGCAATGAGCAGTTCTTC

v_call: TRBV30
d_call: -
j_call: TRBJ2-1
clone_size: -
cdr3_aa: CARDSYNEQFF
cdr3_nt: TGTGCCCGGGATAGCTACAATGAGCAGTTCTTC

v_call: TRBV9
d_call: TRBD1
j_call: TRBJ1-1
clone_size: few
cdr3_aa: CASSAQQGVPLNTEAFF
cdr3_nt: TGTGCCAGCAGCGCCCAACAGGGGGTACCTTTGAACACTGAAGCTTTCTTT

v_call: TRBV9
d_call: -
j_call: TRBJ2-3
clone_size: -
cdr3_aa: CASSVGIDTQYF
cdr3_nt: TGTGCCAGCAGCGTAGGGATAGATACGCAGTATTTT

v_call: TRBV7-9
d_call: -
j_call: TRBJ2-5
clone_size: -
cdr3_aa: CASSPDGETQYF
cdr3_nt: TGTGCCAGCAGCCCCGATGGAGAGACCCAGTACTTC

v_call: TRBV11-3
d_call: -
j_call: TRBJ2-7
clone_size: -
cdr3_aa: CASSFILGEQYF
cdr3_nt: TGTGCCAGCAGCTTTATACTAGGCGAGCAGTACTTC

v_call: TRBV11-3
d_call: TRBD2
j_call: TRBJ2-1
clone_size: once
cdr3_aa: CASSQSGSSYNEQFF
cdr3_nt: TGTGCCAGCAGTCAGAGCGGGAGCTCCTACAATGAGCAGTTCTTC

v_call: TRBV14
d_call: -
j_call: TRBJ2-1
clone_size: -
cdr3_aa: CASSPRTRNEQFF
cdr3_nt: TGTGCCAGCAGCCCCCGGACCCGGAATGAGCAGTTCTTC

v_call: TRBV19
d_call: -
j_call: TRBJ2-1
clone_size: once
cdr3_aa: CASSIGFYNEQFF
cdr3_nt: TGTGCCAGTAGTATAGGTTTCTACAATGAGCAGTTCTTC

v_call: TRBV10-3
d_call: TRBD1
j_call: TRBJ1-2
clone_size: -
cdr3_aa: CAISETDRGRRYGYTF
cdr3_nt: TGTGCCATCAGTGAGACGGACAGGGGGCGTCGGTATGGCTACACCTTC

v_call: TRBV7-9
d_call: TRBD2
j_call: TRBJ2-5
clone_size: -
cdr3_aa: CASSPGLAGAPETQYF
cdr3_nt: TGTGCCAGCAGCCCCGGACTAGCGGGAGCTCCCGAGACCCAGTACTTC

v_call: TRBV19
d_call: -
j_call: TRBJ2-5
clone_size: -
cdr3_aa: CASSGQIQETQYF
cdr3_nt: TGTGCCAGTAGTGGACAAATCCAAGAGACCCAGTACTTC

v_call: TRBV5-8
d_call: -
j_call: TRBJ1-2
clone_size: -
cdr3_aa: CASSLGLADLGGYTF
cdr3_nt: TGTGCCAGCAGCTTGGGGCTGGCTGACTTAGGCGGCTACACCTTC

v_call: TRBV6-5
d_call: -
j_call: TRBJ2-7
clone_size: -
cdr3_aa: CASSSLGTAYEQYF
cdr3_nt: TGTGCCAGCAGTTCCCTCGGGACCGCCTACGAGCAGTACTTC

v_call: TRBV27
d_call: -
j_call: TRBJ2-2
clone_size: -
cdr3_aa: CASSLGGLANTGELFF
cdr3_nt: TGTGCCAGCAGTTTGGGGGGACTCGCGAACACCGGGGAGCTGTTTTTT

v_call: TRBV5-1
d_call: -
j_call: TRBJ1-2
clone_size: -
cdr3_aa: CASSYYDRDERENAYGYTF
cdr3_nt: TGCGCCAGCAGCTATTATGATAGGGACGAGAGGGAGAACGCCTATGGCTACACCTTC

v_call: TRBV7-9
d_call: TRBD2
j_call: TRBJ2-3
clone_size: -
cdr3_aa: CASSLGGGGRRGDTQYF
cdr3_nt: TGTGCCAGCAGCTTAGGCGGTGGCGGGAGGAGGGGAGATACGCAGTATTTT

v_call: TRBV9
d_call: -
j_call: TRBJ2-3
clone_size: -
cdr3_aa: CASSVVSSESTDTQYF
cdr3_nt: TGTGCCAGCAGCGTAGTCTCTAGCGAAAGCACAGATACGCAGTATTTT

v_call: TRBV18
d_call: TRBD1
j_call: TRBJ2-5
clone_size: -
cdr3_aa: CASSPGQGETQYF
cdr3_nt: TGTGCCAGCTCACCTGGACAGGGAGAGACCCAGTACTTC

v_call: TRBV4-1
d_call: -
j_call: TRBJ2-7
clone_size: -
cdr3_aa: CASSQALANSYEQYF
cdr3_nt: TGCGCCAGCAGCCAAGCTCTGGCTAACTCCTACGAGCAGTACTTC

v_call: TRBV2
d_call: -
j_call: TRBJ1-6
clone_size: -
cdr3_aa: CASSEAGGGIANSPLHF
cdr3_nt: TGTGCCAGCAGTGAAGCAGGTGGGGGTATCGCGAATTCACCCCTCCACTTT

v_call: TRBV10-3
d_call: TRBD2
j_call: TRBJ2-1
clone_size: -
cdr3_aa: CAISESGREGGWEQFF
cdr3_nt: TGTGCCATCAGTGAGTCTGGGAGGGAGGGAGGATGGGAGCAGTTCTTC

v_call: TRBV30
d_call: -
j_call: TRBJ1-3
clone_size: -
cdr3_aa: CAWSVGTLLSGNTIYF
cdr3_nt: TGTGCCTGGAGTGTGGGGACACTACTCTCTGGAAACACCATATATTTT

v_call: TRBV14
d_call: TRBD2
j_call: TRBJ2-1
clone_size: -
cdr3_aa: CASSPHVVAGYNEQFF
cdr3_nt: TGTGCCAGCAGCCCCCATGTGGTAGCGGGGTACAATGAGCAGTTCTTC